This TCR beta chain was obtained from a study of CD8 T cells in Susac syndrome. Study results and limitations: It was acknowledged in the study that the number of individuals who were included in its TCR sequencing and HLA analysis was relatively small.

High-throughput TCR beta sequencing covered peripheral CD8+ and CD4+ T cells. Both CD4+ and CD8+ T cells were negatively isolated, and TEMRA cells underwent FACS enrichment. J gave up 9 bases and V 4 bases, and 7 bases lay outside the gene matches. Germline CDR1 and CDR2: SQVTM and ANQGSEA. The CDR3 totals 13 residues. In the case of this clonotype: Its antigen remains unknown.

RNA in amounts of about 0.5 to 1 ug was reverse transcribed with random hexamers. The amplification used immunoSEQ multiplex PCR on TCR beta CDR3; it spanned 54 Vbeta and 13 Jbeta. MiXCR was run by TCRdb on the immunoSEQ multiplex PCR reads, yielding one entry per CDR3 protein. The repertoire includes about 60,000 distinct CDR3 sequences, just over 90% of them detected once, and roughly 0.2% sits in the top ten. The clonotype was recovered from a human donor in good health. The genes are TRBV29-1 and TRBJ2-1; 9 nucleotides match TRBD2. Source material: CD8+ T cells from PBMCs. CDR3 sequence: CSVGLAGYSEQFF. As DNA, the CDR3 is TGCAGCGTTGGCCTAGCGGGGTATAGTGAGCAGTTCTTC.